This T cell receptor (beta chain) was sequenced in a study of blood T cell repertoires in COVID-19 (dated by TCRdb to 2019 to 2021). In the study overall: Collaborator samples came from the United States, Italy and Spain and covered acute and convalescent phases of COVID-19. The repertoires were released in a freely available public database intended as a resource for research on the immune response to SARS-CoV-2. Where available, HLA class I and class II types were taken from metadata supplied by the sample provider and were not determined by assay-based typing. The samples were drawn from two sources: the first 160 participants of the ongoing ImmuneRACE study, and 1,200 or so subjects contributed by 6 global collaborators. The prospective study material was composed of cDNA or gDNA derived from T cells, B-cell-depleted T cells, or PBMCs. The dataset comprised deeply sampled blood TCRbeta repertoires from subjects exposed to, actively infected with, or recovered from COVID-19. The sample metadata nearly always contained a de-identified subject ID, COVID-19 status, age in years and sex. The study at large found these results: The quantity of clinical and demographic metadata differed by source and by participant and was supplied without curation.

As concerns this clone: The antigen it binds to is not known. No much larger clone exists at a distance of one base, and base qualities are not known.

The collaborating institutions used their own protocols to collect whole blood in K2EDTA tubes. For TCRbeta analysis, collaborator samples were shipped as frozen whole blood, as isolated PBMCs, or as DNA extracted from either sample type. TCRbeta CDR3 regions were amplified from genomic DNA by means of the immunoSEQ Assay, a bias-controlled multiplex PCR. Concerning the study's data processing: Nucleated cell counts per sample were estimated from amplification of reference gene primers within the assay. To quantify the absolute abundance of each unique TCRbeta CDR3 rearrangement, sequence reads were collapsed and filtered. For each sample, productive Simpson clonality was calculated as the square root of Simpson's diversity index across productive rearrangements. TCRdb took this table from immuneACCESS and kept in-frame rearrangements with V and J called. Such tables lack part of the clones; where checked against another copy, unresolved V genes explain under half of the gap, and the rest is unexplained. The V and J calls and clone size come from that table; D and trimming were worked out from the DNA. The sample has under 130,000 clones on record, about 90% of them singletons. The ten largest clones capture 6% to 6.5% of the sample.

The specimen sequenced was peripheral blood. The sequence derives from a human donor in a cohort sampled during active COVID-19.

The bases read TGTGCCAGCAGCGCGGGACAGGGTATGGGGACCCAGTACTTC. It encodes CASSAGQGMGTQYF. The sequence is built from TRBV5-4 and TRBJ2-5; 9 bases in between match TRBD1. The CDR3 numbers 14 residues from cysteine through phenylalanine. Left in the record is the CDR3 DNA by itself, 42 bases read in frame from the first base. The germline V gene encodes CDR1 SGHNT and CDR2 YYREEE (reference sequence). Trimmed from V: 4 bases; trimmed from J: 7 bases; junction bases lacking a gene match: 8.